These T cell receptor beta chains were read from a single sample in a study of Ad26.COV2.S vaccination and SARS-CoV-2 variants. Repertoires were generated with immunoSEQ multiplex PCR, while TCRdb's copy carries only in-frame clones and drops some. The sample lists some 450,000 clones, less than 95% occurring once. Sample: peripheral blood, taken in a trial of Ad26.COV2.S vaccine versus placebo. These receptors were taken from a person between 18 and 59 years old who received the Ad26.COV2.S COVID-19 vaccine or a placebo. Both conserved end residues are part of each CDR3. The D gene is left open where the match is weak. Not every row has a clone size; where given, it reads once, few, many or a size class.

TRBJ2-1 | TRBD2 | TRBV5-4 | once | TGTGCCAGCAGCTTGGAGGGACTAGCGGACAATGAGCAGTTCTTC | CASSLEGLADNEQFF
TRBJ1-4 | NA | TRBV28 | NA | TGTGCCAGCAGTCCGAACCGGGGGTCTAATGAAAAACTGTTTTTT | CASSPNRGSNEKLFF
TRBJ2-7 | NA | TRBV7-2 | NA | TGTGCCAGCAGCGACTCCTACGAGCAGTACTTC | CASSDSYEQYF
TRBJ2-7 | NA | TRBV2 | NA | TGTGCCACCGGGGACCTCGCCTACGAGCAGTACTTC | CATGDLAYEQYF
TRBJ1-2 | NA | TRBV18 | NA | TGTGCCAGCTCACCTCTGGACTTAGGGTATGGCTACACCTTC | CASSPLDLGYGYTF
TRBJ2-7 | NA | TRBV19 | NA | TGTGCCAGTAGTATATCGCCCGATACCTACGAGCAGTACTTC | CASSISPDTYEQYF
TRBJ2-1 | NA | TRBV28 | NA | TGTGCCAGCCGCAGACAGGGGATGGCGGGAGGGAACTACAATGAGCAGTTCTTC | CASRRQGMAGGNYNEQFF
TRBJ2-1 | NA | TRBV20-1 | few | TGCAGTGCCATTAGCAATGAGCAGTTCTTC | CSAISNEQFF
TRBJ2-7 | TRBD1 | TRBV14 | NA | TGTGCCAGCAGCCAATCGACAGGGGGACCTTCGAGGGAAGCCTACGAGCAGTACTTC | CASSQSTGGPSREAYEQYF
TRBJ1-1 | NA | TRBV10-1 | NA | TGCGCCAGCATCCAGGCCACCCCTGGGGCCACTGAAGCTTTCTTT | CASIQATPGATEAFF
TRBJ2-7 | NA | TRBV4-2 | NA | TGTGCCAGCAGCCAAGATCCCGGGACGAGCTCCTACGAGCAGTACTTC | CASSQDPGTSSYEQYF
TRBJ2-3 | NA | TRBV19 | NA | TGTGCCAGTAGTAGGGCGGCTAGCACAGATACGCAGTATTTT | CASSRAASTDTQYF
TRBJ2-7 | NA | TRBV29-1 | NA | TGCAGCGTTTCCCCGGGACTCAACTCCTACGAGCAGTACTTC | CSVSPGLNSYEQYF
TRBJ1-3 | TRBD1 | TRBV28 | NA | TGTGCCAGCAAACACGCGGGACAGGGGGGTAACACCATATATTTT | CASKHAGQGGNTIYF
TRBJ2-2 | NA | TRBV7-3 | NA | TGTGCCAGCAGCTCAACAGGTTCGCCCGAGCCCGGGGAGCTGTTTTTT | CASSSTGSPEPGELFF
TRBJ1-2 | NA | TRBV28 | NA | TGTGCCAGCAGTCGAACCTATGGCTACACCTTC | CASSRTYGYTF
TRBJ1-1 | NA | TRBV27 | NA | TGTGCCAGCAGTTACAGGCGGCTTGGCCCTAACACTGAAGCTTTCTTT | CASSYRRLGPNTEAFF
TRBJ1-2 | NA | TRBV6-6 | NA | TGTGCCAGCAGTTCCTCAGGGTTGGATGGCTACACCTTC | CASSSSGLDGYTF
TRBJ1-5 | NA | TRBV15 | once | TGTGCCACCAGCAGAGTCCCCCGAGATAGAAGACAGACTCAGCCCCAGCATTTT | CATSRVPRDRRQTQPQHF
TRBJ2-7 | TRBD2 | TRBV4-3 | NA | TGCGCCAGCAGCCAAGAGAGCGGGGTAACCTACGAGCAGTACTTC | CASSQESGVTYEQYF
TRBJ2-3 | TRBD2 | TRBV28 | NA | TGTGCCAGCAGCGTGACTAGCGGGAACACAGATACGCAGTATTTT | CASSVTSGNTDTQYF
TRBJ2-7 | TRBD2 | TRBV5-4 | NA | TGTGCCAGCAGCCTACCACAGACTAGCGGAGGGAATGAGCAGTACTTC | CASSLPQTSGGNEQYF
TRBJ2-5 | TRBD1 | TRBV7-9 | NA | TGTGCCAGCAGCTCTCGACAGGGACCGGAGACCCAGTACTTC | CASSSRQGPETQYF
TRBJ2-1 | TRBD2 | TRBV4-1 | NA | TGCGCCAGCAGCCAAGGACTAGCGGGAGGCAGCTCCTACAATGAGCAGTTCTTC | CASSQGLAGGSSYNEQFF
TRBJ2-1 | TRBD1 | TRBV27 | NA | TGTGCCAGCAGTCGGACAGGGGTCTACAATGAGCAGTTCTTC | CASSRTGVYNEQFF
TRBJ2-3 | NA | TRBV6-5 | NA | TGTGCCAGCAGTTACAAGGTGGGAAGGGCCACAGATACGCAGTATTTT | CASSYKVGRATDTQYF
TRBJ2-1 | NA | TRBV28 | NA | TGTGCCAGCAGTTTACTGGGGGGCTTTGAGCAGTTCTTC | CASSLLGGFEQFF
TRBJ2-1 | NA | TRBV28 | NA | TGTGCCAGCAGGCCGTTCTCCTACAATGAGCAGTTCTTC | CASRPFSYNEQFF
TRBJ2-7 | NA | TRBV5-1 | NA | TGCGCCAGCAGCTTGATTGGGTCAACCTACGAGCAGTACTTC | CASSLIGSTYEQYF
TRBJ2-7 | NA | TRBV3-1/TRBV3-2 | NA | TGTGCCAGCAGCCCACAACAGGGCTACGAGCAGTACTTC | CASSPQQGYEQYF
TRBJ1-6 | NA | TRBV3-1/TRBV3-2 | NA | TGTGCCAGCAGCCAAGTCAGGGCTTCACCCCTCCACTTT | CASSQVRASPLHF
TRBJ2-7 | NA | TRBV6-2/TRBV6-3 | NA | TGTGCCAGCAGTTACCGCAGGGGCTACGAGCAGTACTTC | CASSYRRGYEQYF
TRBJ2-6 | NA | TRBV5-1 | NA | TGCGCCAGCAGCTCAACAGGCGGTGGGGCCAACGTCCTGACTTTC | CASSSTGGGANVLTF
TRBJ1-5 | NA | TRBV7-9 | NA | TGTGCCAGCAGCTTTAATAGCAATCAGCCCCAGCATTTT | CASSFNSNQPQHF